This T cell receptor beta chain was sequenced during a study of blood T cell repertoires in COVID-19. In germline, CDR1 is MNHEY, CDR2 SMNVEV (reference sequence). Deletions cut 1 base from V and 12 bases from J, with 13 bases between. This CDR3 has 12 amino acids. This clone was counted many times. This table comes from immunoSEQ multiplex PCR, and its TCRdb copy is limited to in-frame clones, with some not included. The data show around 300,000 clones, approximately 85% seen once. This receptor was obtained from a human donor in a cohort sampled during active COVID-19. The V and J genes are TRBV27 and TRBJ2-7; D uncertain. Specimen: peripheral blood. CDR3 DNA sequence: TGTGCCAGCAGTTTATATCCAGGCCCTCTGTACTTC. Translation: CASSLYPGPLYF.